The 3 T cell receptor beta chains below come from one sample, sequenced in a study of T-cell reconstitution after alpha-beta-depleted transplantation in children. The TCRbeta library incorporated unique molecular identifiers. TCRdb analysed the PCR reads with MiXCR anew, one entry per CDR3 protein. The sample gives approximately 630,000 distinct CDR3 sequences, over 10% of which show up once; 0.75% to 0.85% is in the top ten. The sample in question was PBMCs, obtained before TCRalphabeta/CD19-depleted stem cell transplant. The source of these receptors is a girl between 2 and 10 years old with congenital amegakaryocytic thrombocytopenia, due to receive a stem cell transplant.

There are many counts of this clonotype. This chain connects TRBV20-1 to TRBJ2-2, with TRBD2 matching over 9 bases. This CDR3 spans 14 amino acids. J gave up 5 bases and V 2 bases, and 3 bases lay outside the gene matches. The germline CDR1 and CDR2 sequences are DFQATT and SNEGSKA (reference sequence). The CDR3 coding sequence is TGCAGTGCTAGACATGCGGGAGGGACCGGGGAGCTGTTTTTT. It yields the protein CSARHAGGTGELFF.

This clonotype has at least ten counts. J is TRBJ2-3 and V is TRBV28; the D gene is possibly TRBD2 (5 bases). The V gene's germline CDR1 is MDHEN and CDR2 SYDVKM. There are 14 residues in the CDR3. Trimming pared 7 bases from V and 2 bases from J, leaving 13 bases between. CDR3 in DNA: TGTGCCAGCATGGAGGAGATTTTCACAGATACGCAGTATTTT. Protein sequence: CASMEEIFTDTQYF.

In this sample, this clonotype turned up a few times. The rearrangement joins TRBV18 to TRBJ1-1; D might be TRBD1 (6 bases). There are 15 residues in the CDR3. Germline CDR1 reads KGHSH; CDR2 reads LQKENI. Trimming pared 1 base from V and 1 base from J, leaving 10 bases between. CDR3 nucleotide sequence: TGTGCCAGCTCACCACTAGCGGGGGCGAACACTGAAGCTTTCTTT. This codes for CASSPLAGANTEAFF.